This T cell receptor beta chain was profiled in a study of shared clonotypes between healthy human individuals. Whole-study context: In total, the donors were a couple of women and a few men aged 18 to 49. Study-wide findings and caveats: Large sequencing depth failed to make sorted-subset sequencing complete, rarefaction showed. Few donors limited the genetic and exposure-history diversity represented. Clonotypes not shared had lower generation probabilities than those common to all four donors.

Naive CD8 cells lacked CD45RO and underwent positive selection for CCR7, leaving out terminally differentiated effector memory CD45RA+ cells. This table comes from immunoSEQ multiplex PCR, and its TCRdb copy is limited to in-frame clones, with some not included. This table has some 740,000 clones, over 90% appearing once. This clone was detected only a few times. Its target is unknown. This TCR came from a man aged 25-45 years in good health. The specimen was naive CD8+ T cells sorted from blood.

The CDR3, as DNA: TGTGCCAGCAGTCTCGGGACAGACTATGGCTACACCTTC. This codes for CASSLGTDYGYTF. The gene calls are TRBV6-5 and TRBJ1-2; 7 positions agree with TRBD1. The CDR3 is 13 amino acids. Germline lookup yields CDR1 MNHEY and CDR2 SVGAGI. V shed 5 bases, J shed 3 bases, and the junction held 3 bases outside the gene matches.